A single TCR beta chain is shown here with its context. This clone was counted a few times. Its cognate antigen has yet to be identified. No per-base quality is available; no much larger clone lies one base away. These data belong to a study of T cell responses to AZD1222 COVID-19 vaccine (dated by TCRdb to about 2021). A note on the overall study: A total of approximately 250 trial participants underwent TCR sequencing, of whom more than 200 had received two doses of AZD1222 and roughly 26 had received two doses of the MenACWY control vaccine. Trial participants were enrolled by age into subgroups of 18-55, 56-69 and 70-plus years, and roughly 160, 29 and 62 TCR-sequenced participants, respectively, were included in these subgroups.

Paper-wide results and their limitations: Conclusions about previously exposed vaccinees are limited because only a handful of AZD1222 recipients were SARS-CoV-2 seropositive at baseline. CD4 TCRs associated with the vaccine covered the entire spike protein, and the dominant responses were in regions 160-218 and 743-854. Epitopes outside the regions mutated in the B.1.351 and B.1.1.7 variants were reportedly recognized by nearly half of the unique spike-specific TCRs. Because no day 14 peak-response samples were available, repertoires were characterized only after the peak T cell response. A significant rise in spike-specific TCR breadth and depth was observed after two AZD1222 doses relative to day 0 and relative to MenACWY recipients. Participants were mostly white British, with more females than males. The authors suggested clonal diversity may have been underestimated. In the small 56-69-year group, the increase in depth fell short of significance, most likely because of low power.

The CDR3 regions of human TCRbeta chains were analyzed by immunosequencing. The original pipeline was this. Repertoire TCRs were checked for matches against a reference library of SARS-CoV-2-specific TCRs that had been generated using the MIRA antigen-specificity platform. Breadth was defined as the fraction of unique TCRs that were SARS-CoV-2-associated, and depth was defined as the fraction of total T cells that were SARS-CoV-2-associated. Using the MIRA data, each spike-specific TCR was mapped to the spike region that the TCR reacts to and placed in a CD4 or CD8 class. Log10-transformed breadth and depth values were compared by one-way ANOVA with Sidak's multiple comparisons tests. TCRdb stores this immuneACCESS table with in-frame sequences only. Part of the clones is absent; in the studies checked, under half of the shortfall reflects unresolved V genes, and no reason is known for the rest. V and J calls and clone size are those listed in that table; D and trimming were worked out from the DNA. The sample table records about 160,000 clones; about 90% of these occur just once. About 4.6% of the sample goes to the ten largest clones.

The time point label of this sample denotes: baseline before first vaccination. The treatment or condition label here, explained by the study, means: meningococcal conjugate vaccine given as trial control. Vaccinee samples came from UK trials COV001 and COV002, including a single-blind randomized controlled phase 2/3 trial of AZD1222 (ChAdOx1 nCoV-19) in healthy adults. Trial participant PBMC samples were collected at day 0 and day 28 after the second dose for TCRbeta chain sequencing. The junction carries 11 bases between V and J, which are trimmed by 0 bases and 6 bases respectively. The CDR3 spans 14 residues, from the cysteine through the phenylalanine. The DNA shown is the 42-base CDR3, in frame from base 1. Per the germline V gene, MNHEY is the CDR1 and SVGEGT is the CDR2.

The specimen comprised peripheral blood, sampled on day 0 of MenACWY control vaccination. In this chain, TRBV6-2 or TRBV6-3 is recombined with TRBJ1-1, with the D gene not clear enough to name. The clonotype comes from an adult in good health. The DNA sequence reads TGTGCCAGCAGTTACTCAGGAGGGCCCCCTGAAGCTTTCTTT. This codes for CASSYSGGPPEAFF.